Listed here is a single TCR beta chain. Its target is not known. Each TCR beta library was made by quantitative 5'-RACE that incorporated molecular barcodes. TCRdb re-analysed the 5' RACE reads in MiXCR, keeping a single row per CDR3 protein. The sample has under 950,000 distinct CDR3 sequences, around 19% seen once. The source of the sample is a study of CD8 T cells in ankylosing spondylitis. Whole-study results and caveats: Earlier authors reported some of these motif variants in reactive arthritis synovial fluid and blood. In peripheral blood, disease-linked CD8+ clones occurred at relatively low frequencies. Disease-linked clones were reportedly significantly enriched in matched ankylosing spondylitis synovial fluid. Seemingly characteristic of ankylosing spondylitis blood was a TCR beta motif consisting of roughly 8 highly homologous variants.

Per the germline V gene, CDR1 is SNHLY and CDR2 is FYNNEI. J lost 4 bases, V lost 6 bases, and 10 bases had no gene match. This CDR3 has 16 amino acids. The sample comprised blood, either unsorted or a sorted T cell fraction (not recorded which). The clonotype was recovered from a male donor with ankylosing spondylitis. The rearrangement uses TRBV2 and TRBJ1-2; TRBD1 agrees at 11 bases. The CDR3 is CASRDGDRGVSYGYTF. The DNA of the CDR3 is TGTGCCAGCAGGGATGGGGACAGGGGGGTCTCCTATGGCTACACCTTC.